This TCR beta chain was sequenced in a study of blood T cell repertoires in COVID-19. Study-wide background: Samples taken during acute and convalescent COVID-19 were collected in the United States, Italy and Spain. T cells, B-cell-depleted T cells, or PBMCs supplied cDNA or gDNA.

As handled by the study authors: The authors estimated nucleated cell counts from reference gene primer amplification. Assay: immunoSEQ multiplex PCR; the TCRdb copy retains only in-frame clones and omits some. The D gene and trimming were derived from the DNA, and the V and J assignments and clone size from that table. The sample carries 90,000 or so clones, around 87% recorded once. V was clipped by 3 bases and J by 6 bases, with 9 bases between them. The CDR3 runs to 13 residues. The clonotype comes from a human donor in a cohort sampled during active COVID-19. Sequenced input: peripheral blood. The chain combines TRBV12-3 or TRBV12-4 with TRBJ2-1; tentatively, D is TRBD1 (6 bases). In DNA form, the CDR3 reads TGTGCCAGCAGTTTGGACAGAATCAATGAGCAGTTCTTC. It codes for CASSLDRINEQFF.